This T cell receptor (beta chain) derives from a study of blood T cell repertoires in COVID-19. Study context: The analysed material was cDNA or gDNA that came from T cells, B-cell-depleted T cells, or PBMCs.

In the original analysis: Amplified reference gene primers provided the basis for estimating nucleated cell counts. Profiled with immunoSEQ multiplex PCR; TCRdb holds only in-frame clones, not every one. V and J calls and clone size follow that table, whereas D and trimming were derived from the DNA. This table holds approximately 350,000 clones, roughly four fifths found once. The CDR3 has 18 amino acids. Trimming shortened V by 0 bases and J by 7 bases, and 22 bases separated the two germline ends. Germline values: CDR1 SGHAT, CDR2 FQNNGV. Participant ages covered about 18 to 90 years across around 22 US areas. Cohort 3 recovery required two negative PCRs, clearance, or symptom resolution.

Specimen: PBMCs or T cells enriched from blood (not recorded which). This receptor was identified in a woman in her fifties or sixties who had recovered from COVID-19. This sequence joins TRBV11-2 and TRBJ2-1; TRBD2 might be the D (5 bases). For the CDR3, the DNA is TGTGCCAGCAGCTTAGATCATTGGCGGGTCCCACCTTTGAATGAGCAGTTCTTC. Translated: CASSLDHWRVPPLNEQFF.